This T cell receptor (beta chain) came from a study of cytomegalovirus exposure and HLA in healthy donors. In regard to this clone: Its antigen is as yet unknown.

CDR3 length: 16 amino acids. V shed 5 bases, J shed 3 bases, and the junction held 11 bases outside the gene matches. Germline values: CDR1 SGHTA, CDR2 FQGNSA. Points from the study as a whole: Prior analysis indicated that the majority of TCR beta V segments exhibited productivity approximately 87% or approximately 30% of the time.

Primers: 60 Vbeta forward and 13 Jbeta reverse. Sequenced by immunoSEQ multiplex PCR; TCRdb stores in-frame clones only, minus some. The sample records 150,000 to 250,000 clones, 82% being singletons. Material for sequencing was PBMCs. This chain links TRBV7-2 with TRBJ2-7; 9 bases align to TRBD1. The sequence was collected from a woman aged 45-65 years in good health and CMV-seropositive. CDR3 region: CASSHSTGGMIYEQYF. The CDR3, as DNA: TGTGCCAGCAGCCATTCAACAGGGGGCATGATCTACGAGCAGTACTTC.